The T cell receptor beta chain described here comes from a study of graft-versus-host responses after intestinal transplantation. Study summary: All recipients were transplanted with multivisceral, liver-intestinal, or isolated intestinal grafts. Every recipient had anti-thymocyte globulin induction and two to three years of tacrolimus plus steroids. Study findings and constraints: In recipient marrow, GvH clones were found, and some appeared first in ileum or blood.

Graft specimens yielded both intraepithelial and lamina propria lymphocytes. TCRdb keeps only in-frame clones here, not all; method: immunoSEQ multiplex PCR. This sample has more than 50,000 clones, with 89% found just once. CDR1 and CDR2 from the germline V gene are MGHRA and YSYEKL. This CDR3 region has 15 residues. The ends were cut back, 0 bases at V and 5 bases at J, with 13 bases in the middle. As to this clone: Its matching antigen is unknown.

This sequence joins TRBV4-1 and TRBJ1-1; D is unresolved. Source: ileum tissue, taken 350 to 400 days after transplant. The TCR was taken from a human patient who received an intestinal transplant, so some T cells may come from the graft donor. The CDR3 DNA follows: TGCGCCAGCAGCCAAGATCTGTATCGAGGGACTGAAGCTTTCTTT. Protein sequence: CASSQDLYRGTEAFF.